These 29 T cell receptor beta chains share one sample of origin, sequenced in a study of shared clonotypes between healthy human individuals. The data were produced by immunoSEQ multiplex PCR, yet TCRdb's version contains in-frame clones alone and is incomplete. The table has about 1.5 million clones, 98% seen once; the top ten hold around 0.47%. Sequencing was done on a sample of naive CD4+ T cells sorted from blood. Subset noted: CD45RA+ positively selected. These receptors originate from a man aged 30 to 39 in good health.

This chain uses TRBV18 with TRBJ2-5, with unresolved D. The CDR3 has 13 residues. Trimming took 6 bases from V and 5 from J, leaving 13 bases between them. Looked up from germline, CDR1 is KGHSH and CDR2 is LQKENI. The CDR3 DNA reads as TGTGCCAGCTCTTCTATCAACTTGGAGACCCAGTACTTC. This translates into CASSSINLETQYF.

V and J are TRBV9 and TRBJ2-1; TRBD2 matches 12 bases. V lost 2 bases, J lost 9 bases, and 6 bases stayed unmatched. The germline V gene encodes CDR1 SGDLS and CDR2 YYNGEE. CDR3 length: 15 amino acids. The CDR3 DNA reads as TGTGCCAGCAGCGTGCTAGCGGGAGGGCCTAGTGAGCAGTTCTTC. Translation gives CASSVLAGGPSEQFF.

The V call is TRBV29-1, the J call TRBJ2-7; TRBD1 aligns across 7 bases. The CDR3 runs to 12 residues. Looked up from germline, CDR1 is SQVTM and CDR2 is ANQGSEA. Trimming removed 7 bases from V and 5 bases from J; junction bases left unmatched: 8. The CDR3 protein is CSAGGQTHEQYF. In DNA, the CDR3 is TGCAGCGCAGGGGGACAGACCCACGAGCAGTACTTC.

The rearrangement uses TRBV18 and TRBJ2-7, with D unresolved. Trimming stripped 4 bases from V and 0 bases from J, with 7 bases between. Germline values: CDR1 KGHSH, CDR2 LQKENI. CDR3 length equals 13 residues. CDR3 DNA: TGTGCCAGCTCACGCACCGACTCCTACGAGCAGTACTTC. It translates to CASSRTDSYEQYF.

V gene TRBV7-9 combines with J gene TRBJ2-7; possibly TRBD2 for D (6 bases). This CDR3 comprises 15 residues. The germline gives CDR1 SEHNR, CDR2 FQNEAQ (reference sequence). Trimming removed 4 bases at V and 4 bases at J, with 17 bases between. CDR3 in DNA: TGTGCCAGCAGCTCACCTAGCACGGAGGGGTACGAGCAGTACTTC. Translating gives CASSSPSTEGYEQYF.

The chain couples TRBV7-4 to TRBJ2-3; D is uncertain. The CDR3 extends over 16 amino acids. V gave up 0 bases and J gave up 4 bases, with 14 bases separating them. Looked up from germline, CDR1 is SGHVT and CDR2 is SQSDAQ. The chain's CDR3 is CASSLAVGNDADTQYF. CDR3 DNA sequence: TGTGCCAGCAGCTTAGCGGTCGGAAACGATGCAGATACGCAGTATTTT.

The chain recombines TRBV7-9 with TRBJ2-3; D ambiguous. CDR3 length equals 13 residues. Germline V CDR1 and CDR2: SEHNR, FQNEAQ (reference sequence). V lost 4 bases, J lost 0 bases, and 5 bases lay in between. The DNA of the CDR3 is TGTGCCAGCAGCTCTCCTAGCACAGATACGCAGTATTTT. This gives the protein CASSSPSTDTQYF.

The chain combines TRBV9 with TRBJ2-1; weak D call: TRBD1 (5 bases). V lost 1 base, J lost 4 bases, and 12 bases lay in between. Germline V lookup: CDR1 SGDLS, CDR2 YYNGEE. This CDR3 has 15 residues. The DNA for the CDR3 is TGTGCCAGCAGCGTAAATCCAGGGATGTACAATGAGCAGTTCTTC. Amino acids: CASSVNPGMYNEQFF.

The genes are TRBV9 and TRBJ2-3, with D maybe TRBD1 (6 bases). The CDR3 spans 15 residues. Trimming pared 0 bases from V and 4 bases from J, leaving 12 bases between. Germline CDR1 and CDR2: SGDLS and YYNGEE. This CDR3 reads CASSVGGGGADTQYF. CDR3 nucleotide sequence: TGTGCCAGCAGCGTAGGAGGGGGTGGAGCAGATACGCAGTATTTT.

The chain joins TRBV6-1 to TRBJ2-1; perhaps TRBD2 as D (5 bases). Germline loops: CDR1 MNHNS, CDR2 SASEGT. V was trimmed by 7 bases and J by 0 bases, leaving 13 bases between them. The CDR3 covers 15 residues. In DNA, the CDR3 is TGTGCCAGCAATGTCGGAGGACCCTCCTACAATGAGCAGTTCTTC. Protein product: CASNVGGPSYNEQFF.

The rearrangement joins TRBV7-8 to TRBJ2-1, with D perhaps TRBD1 (5 bases). CDR1 and CDR2 from the germline V gene are SGHVS and FQNEAQ. V was cut by 5 bases and J by 7 bases, with 18 bases left in between. The CDR3 sequence is 15 residues long. The CDR3 reads CASSPRAGLANEQFF. CDR3 in DNA: TGTGCCAGCAGCCCCCGTGCAGGGTTGGCTAATGAGCAGTTCTTC. The full variable domain, with the rest looked up from reference TRBV7-8 and TRBJ2-1, is GAGVSQSPRYKVAKRGQDVALRCDPISGHVSLFWYQQALGQGPEFLTYFQNEAQLDKSGLPSDRFFAERPEGSVSTLKIQRTQQEDSAVYLCASSPRAGLANEQFFGPGTRLTVL.

V is TRBV5-5 and J is TRBJ2-2, with 9 bases lining up with TRBD1. Trimming took 4 bases from V and 0 from J; bases not matched to a gene: 4. Per the germline V gene, CDR1 is SGHKS and CDR2 is YYEKEE (reference sequence). This CDR3 is 16 amino acids long. CDR3 DNA: TGTGCCAGCAGCCCAAGGACAGGGGCGAACACCGGGGAGCTGTTTTTT. Amino acids: CASSPRTGANTGELFF.

This chain connects TRBV19 to TRBJ2-1; D is possibly TRBD1 or TRBD2 (5 bases each). The V gene lost 6 bases and the J gene lost 2 bases, with 8 bases spanning the gap. The germline V gene encodes CDR1 LNHDA and CDR2 SQIVND (reference sequence). CDR3 size: 13 residues. CDR3 region: CASRRGPYNEQFF. For the CDR3, the DNA is TGTGCCAGTAGACGGGGCCCCTACAATGAGCAGTTCTTC.

In this sample, this clone turned up once. This rearrangement joins TRBV15 to TRBJ2-1; 9 bases map to TRBD2. This CDR3 is built from 15 residues. Germline V gives CDR1 LNHNV, CDR2 YYDKDF (reference sequence). Trimming took 3 bases from V and 1 from J; bases not matched to a gene: 1. The CDR3 DNA sequence: TGTGCCACCAGCAGTCTAGCGGGATCCTACAATGAGCAGTTCTTC. It encodes CATSSLAGSYNEQFF.

This chain joins TRBV18 and TRBJ2-7; D call uncertain. Per the germline V gene, CDR1 is KGHSH and CDR2 is LQKENI. Trimming left V 3 bases short and J 1 base short, with 13 bases between. CDR3 length equals 15 residues. CDR3 region: CASSPGPPRSYEQYF. CDR3 coding DNA: TGTGCCAGCTCACCCGGACCCCCCCGGTCCTACGAGCAGTACTTC.

The J gene is TRBJ2-7, the V gene TRBV7-2; D gene ambiguous. Looked up from germline, CDR1 is SGHTA and CDR2 is FQGNSA. V lost 2 bases and J 3 bases, leaving 14 bases between the germline ends. The CDR3 runs to 15 residues. The CDR3 DNA follows: TGTGCCAGCAGCTTAAGGCAGTCGGTTAGCTACGAGCAGTACTTC. Protein product: CASSLRQSVSYEQYF.

V and J are TRBV19 and TRBJ2-7, with TRBD2 identical over 13 bases. The J segment lost 6 bases and the V segment lost 5 bases, leaving 7 bases of the junction unmatched. Per germline, CDR1 LNHDA and CDR2 SQIVND (reference sequence). This CDR3 spans 15 amino acids. This chain's CDR3 is CASSVGTSGISEQYF. The CDR3 DNA reads as TGTGCCAGTAGTGTAGGGACTAGCGGGATCAGCGAGCAGTACTTC.

The rearrangement joins TRBV27 to TRBJ2-1; 9 bases agree with TRBD2. The germline CDR1 and CDR2 sequences are MNHEY and SMNVEV (reference sequence). The ends lost 2 bases at V and 12 bases at J; junction bases unmatched: 8. This CDR3 has 14 residues. CDR3 sequence reads: CASSLGVAGDRQFF. For the CDR3, the DNA is TGTGCCAGCAGTTTAGGGGTAGCGGGAGATAGGCAGTTCTTC.

The V and J genes are TRBV9 and TRBJ2-1; D unresolved. The CDR3 extends over 14 amino acids. V lost 0 bases and J 7 bases, leaving 11 bases between the germline ends. Germline CDR1 is SGDLS and CDR2 is YYNGEE. The DNA of the CDR3 is TGTGCCAGCAGCGTAGGGTTCCTTCGTAATGAGCAGTTCTTC. This codes for CASSVGFLRNEQFF.

This clone was recorded once. J is TRBJ2-1 and V is TRBV4-2, with a tentative D call TRBD2 (6 bases). The CDR3 spans 13 residues. Germline values: CDR1 LGHNA, CDR2 YNFKEQ. V dropped 0 bases and J dropped 14 bases, with 14 bases sitting between them. CDR3 residues: CASSQDGGTGKFF. CDR3 sequence (DNA): TGTGCCAGCAGCCAAGATGGAGGGACGGGGAAGTTCTTC.

The chain combines TRBV13 with TRBJ2-1, with 9 bases identical to TRBD2. The V segment lost 4 bases and the J segment 9 bases; nucleotides outside the gene matches: 10. The germline V gene has CDR1 PRHDT and CDR2 FYEKMQ (reference sequence). This CDR3 spans 15 amino acids. The CDR3 is CASSSGSGSRIEQFF. The CDR3, as DNA: TGTGCCAGCAGCTCGGGTAGCGGGAGTAGAATTGAGCAGTTCTTC.

The chain joins TRBV6-6 to TRBJ1-4, with D uncertain. V dropped 6 bases and J dropped 0 bases, with 8 bases sitting between them. This CDR3 contains 14 residues. The germline CDR1 and CDR2 sequences are MNHNY and SVGAGI (reference sequence). The CDR3 here is CASSTSPTNEKLFF. The CDR3 DNA is TGTGCCAGCAGCACCTCGCCAACTAATGAAAAACTGTTTTTT.

J is TRBJ2-7 and V is TRBV5-1; tentatively, D is TRBD2 (6 bases). There are 16 residues in the CDR3. Trimming took off 4 bases at V and 0 bases at J, with 17 bases between the two ends. Germline assignment: CDR1 SGHRS and CDR2 YFSETQ. The CDR3 region is CASSLWYGRSSYEQYF. The CDR3 DNA sequence: TGCGCCAGCAGCCTGTGGTATGGGAGGAGCTCCTACGAGCAGTACTTC.

The V and J genes are TRBV4-1 and TRBJ1-2; no clear D. Trimming cost V 0 bases and J 5 bases, with 19 bases left between them. Germline CDR1 is MGHRA and CDR2 is YSYEKL. This CDR3 has 17 amino acids. The CDR3 reads CASSQEIRGAQRYGYTF. The CDR3 nucleotides are TGCGCCAGCAGCCAAGAGATCCGGGGAGCCCAAAGGTATGGCTACACCTTC.

V usage is TRBV10-1 and J usage is TRBJ2-3, with a possible D match to TRBD1 (5 bases). This CDR3 has 15 amino acids. V lost 4 bases, J lost 1 base, and 12 bases lay in between. Germline CDR1 is WNHNN and CDR2 is SYGVQD (reference sequence). This CDR3 is CASSGILGGTDTQYF. The DNA for the CDR3 is TGCGCCAGCAGTGGGATTCTAGGGGGCACAGATACGCAGTATTTT.

The rearrangement links TRBV12-2 to TRBJ2-1; TRBD2 is the table's D call and was not checked against the DNA. TRBV12-2 is annotated as a pseudogene. The CDR3 consists of 15 residues. For the CDR3, the DNA is TGTGCAAGTCGCTTAAATGGGCTAGCGGACAATGAGCAGTTCTTC. Translated: CASRLNGLADNEQFF.

The J gene is TRBJ1-3, the V gene TRBV7-2, with unresolved D. V lost 5 bases to trimming and J lost 1 base, with 12 bases between them. This CDR3 contains 15 residues. Germline CDR1 reads SGHTA; CDR2 reads FQGNSA. CDR3 bases: TGTGCCAGCAGCCGACGGGAAGGGTCTGGAAACACCATATATTTT. Translating gives CASSRREGSGNTIYF. Combining the CDR3 with reference TRBV7-2 and TRBJ1-3 gives the whole variable domain GAGVSQSPSNKVTEKGKDVELRCDPISGHTALYWYRQSLGQGLEFLIYFQGNSAPDKSGLPSDRFSAERTGGSVSTLTIQRTQQEDSAVYLCASSRREGSGNTIYFGEGSWLTVV.

V usage is TRBV2 and J usage is TRBJ2-1; TRBD1 matches at 9 bases. The J segment lost 15 bases and the V segment lost 0 bases, leaving 3 bases of the junction unmatched. Germline V gene sequence: CDR1 SNHLY, CDR2 FYNNEI. The length of the CDR3 is 12 residues. The CDR3 DNA sequence: TGTGCCAGCAGTGAAGCTGGGGGACAGGGGTTCTTC. The encoded protein is CASSEAGGQGFF.

This chain links TRBV28 with TRBJ1-1; TRBD1 is a possible D gene (5 bases). Germline V gene data show CDR1 as MDHEN and CDR2 as SYDVKM. Trimming shortened V by 3 bases and J by 2 bases, and 13 bases separated the two germline ends. The CDR3 runs to 15 residues. CDR3 sequence (DNA): TGTGCCAGCAGTTTGGGGTCAGGGCGTAACACTGAAGCTTTCTTT. It yields the protein CASSLGSGRNTEAFF.